A single T cell receptor beta chain is shown here with its context. There are 13 residues in the CDR3. Germline CDR1 MNHEY, CDR2 SMNVEV (reference sequence). J lost 6 bases, V lost 3 bases, and 3 bases had no gene match. In the PCR, 60 Vbeta and 13 Jbeta primers were used. Original processing methods: An analysis performed later counted 70 million to 90 million unique TCR beta chains (roughly 9.9 million of them shared). The protocol was immunoSEQ multiplex PCR, while the TCRdb copy is restricted to in-frame clones and leaves out a portion. The V and J calls and clone size are taken from that table; D and trimming were inferred from the DNA. The listing contains 140,000 or so clones. This entry belongs to a study of cytomegalovirus exposure and HLA in healthy donors.

The rearrangement joins TRBV27 to TRBJ1-2; 8 bases are shared with TRBD1. The material sequenced was PBMCs. The sequence was collected from a male donor in good health and CMV-seronegative. The CDR3 bases are TGTGCCAGCAGTTTGTACAGGGGGGATGGCTACACCTTC. It yields the protein CASSLYRGDGYTF.